A selection of T cell receptor beta chains follows, all from one sample in a study of blood T cell repertoires in COVID-19. Clones were sequenced by immunoSEQ multiplex PCR, and TCRdb holds only the in-frame ones, with some missing. The profile shows about 270,000 clones, around 86% of them singletons. Sequencing input: peripheral blood. These receptors came from a man aged 35 to 55 with active or convalescent COVID-19. CDR3s include the opening cysteine and the closing phenylalanine or tryptophan. A D gene is named only where the DNA matches it firmly. The listing skips clone size in some rows; elsewhere it reads once, few, many or a size class.

d_call j_call v_call clone_size cdr3_aa cdr3_nt
NA TRBJ2-7 TRBV29-1 few CSVVGRASPYEQYF TGCAGCGTTGTTGGCAGGGCTTCGCCCTACGAGCAGTACTTC
TRBD1 TRBJ1-4 TRBV19 NA CASTPQGSYEKLFF TGTGCCAGTACCCCACAGGGGAGTTATGAAAAACTGTTTTTT
TRBD1 TRBJ2-3 TRBV10-3 once CAISGRGQSEDTQYF TGTGCCATCAGTGGAAGGGGACAGTCGGAGGATACGCAGTATTTT
NA TRBJ1-3 TRBV5-1 NA CASSFGQASGNTIYF TGCGCCAGCAGCTTCGGACAAGCTTCTGGAAACACCATATATTTT
TRBD1 TRBJ2-5 TRBV5-1 once CASSGGDRGGETQYF TGCGCCAGCAGCGGAGGGGACAGGGGAGGTGAGACCCAGTACTTC
NA TRBJ2-2 TRBV10-2 NA CASGTSNTGELFF TGCGCCAGCGGGACTTCGAACACCGGGGAGCTGTTTTTT
TRBD2 TRBJ2-2 TRBV7-3 NA CASSPTSHGELFF TGTGCCAGCAGCCCGACTAGCCACGGGGAGCTGTTTTTT
NA TRBJ1-5 TRBV2 NA CASSRANSNQPQHF TGTGCCAGCAGTCGTGCTAATAGCAATCAGCCCCAGCATTTT
TRBD2 TRBJ2-1 TRBV19 NA CASSLPGLGRNEQFF TGTGCCAGTAGTCTCCCGGGACTAGGACGGAATGAGCAGTTCTTC
NA TRBJ2-7 TRBV6-5 few CASSYLSPPSYEQYF TGTGCCAGCAGCTATCTATCACCGCCTTCCTACGAGCAGTACTTC
NA TRBJ1-2 TRBV6-1 NA CASSESPSGYTF TGTGCCAGCAGTGAATCCCCGTCTGGCTACACCTTC
NA TRBJ2-2 TRBV2 NA CASSETNTGELFF TGTGCCAGCAGTGAGACTAACACCGGGGAGCTGTTTTTT
NA TRBJ2-2 TRBV11-3 NA CASSPPGHLSETGELFF TGTGCCAGCAGCCCCCCGGGACACCTATCTGAAACCGGGGAGCTGTTTTTT
NA TRBJ2-1 TRBV7-3 once CASSPGGVDEQFF TGTGCCAGCAGCCCCGGAGGGGTGGATGAGCAGTTCTTC
TRBD1 TRBJ1-1 TRBV11-3 NA CASSFTGRGLGEAFF TGTGCCAGCAGTTTTACGGGAAGGGGGCTGGGTGAAGCTTTCTTT
NA TRBJ1-6 TRBV28 few CASSVRSPLHF TGTGCCAGCTCCGTCAGATCACCCCTCCACTTT
NA TRBJ2-7 TRBV24-1 NA CATYTVFPYEQYF TGTGCCACCTATACAGTGTTTCCCTACGAGCAGTACTTC
NA TRBJ1-4 TRBV5-6 NA CASSLLSAGWDEKLFF TGTGCCAGCAGCTTGTTGTCCGCCGGGTGGGATGAAAAACTGTTTTTT
NA TRBJ1-2 TRBV7-9 NA CASSLGGSYTF TGTGCCAGCAGCTTGGGGGGGAGCTACACCTTC
TRBD2 TRBJ2-5 TRBV5-6 NA CASSLGRLAGGLGDETQYF TGTGCCAGCAGCTTGGGGCGACTAGCGGGGGGGCTAGGCGATGAGACCCAGTACTTC
TRBD1 TRBJ2-7 TRBV7-2 NA CASSTGTGIYEQYF TGTGCCAGCAGCACCGGGACAGGAATTTACGAGCAGTACTTC
TRBD1 TRBJ1-5 TRBV28 NA CASSLTGGYDQPQHF TGTGCCAGCAGCCTGACAGGGGGCTACGATCAGCCCCAGCATTTT
TRBD2 TRBJ2-7 TRBV10-3 NA CAITGGDGEQYF TGTGCCATAACGGGAGGGGATGGCGAGCAGTACTTC
NA TRBJ2-1 TRBV18 NA CASSPGLTPGQFF TGTGCCAGCTCACCGGGCCTCACTCCTGGGCAGTTCTTC
TRBD1 TRBJ1-1 TRBV19 NA CASSPLGQGLTEAFF TGTGCCAGTAGCCCTCTCGGACAGGGCCTCACTGAAGCTTTCTTT
TRBD1 TRBJ1-2 TRBV6-5 NA CASTLQGFNYGYTF TGTGCCAGTACTTTACAGGGGTTCAACTATGGCTACACCTTC
TRBD1 TRBJ2-3 TRBV5-4 NA CASSLISGGTSTDTQYF TGTGCCAGCAGCTTGATATCAGGGGGTACTAGCACAGATACGCAGTATTTT
NA TRBJ2-1 TRBV5-1 NA CASSLSRAGYNEQFF TGCGCCAGCAGCTTGAGTCGGGCGGGTTACAATGAGCAGTTCTTC
NA TRBJ1-1 TRBV4-1 NA CASSYDRANTEAFF TGCGCCAGCAGCTACGACAGAGCGAACACTGAAGCTTTCTTT
NA TRBJ1-4 TRBV29-1 NA CSVVNRDPTNEKLFF TGCAGCGTTGTAAACAGGGATCCAACTAATGAAAAACTGTTTTTT
TRBD1 TRBJ1-6 TRBV28 NA CASSRLGGLRGQENSPLHF TGTGCCAGCAGTCGTCTTGGTGGTCTACGGGGACAGGAGAATTCACCCCTCCACTTT
TRBD1 TRBJ2-5 TRBV5-1 NA CASSQPGQGVRETQYF TGCGCCAGCAGCCAACCGGGACAGGGGGTCCGAGAGACCCAGTACTTC
NA TRBJ2-7 TRBV27 NA CASSDGGAYEQYF TGTGCCAGCAGCGACGGTGGAGCCTACGAGCAGTACTTC
NA TRBJ1-1 TRBV4-2 few CASSQDGGLLKAFF TGTGCCAGCAGCCAAGATGGGGGACTATTGAAAGCTTTCTTT
NA TRBJ2-6 TRBV6-5 many CASSAYSSGANVLTF TGTGCCAGCAGCGCGTACAGCTCTGGGGCCAACGTCCTGACTTTC
NA TRBJ1-5 TRBV12-3/TRBV12-4 NA CASSLALIKPQHF TGTGCCAGCAGTTTAGCACTGATCAAGCCCCAGCATTTT
NA TRBJ2-1 TRBV6-2/TRBV6-3 NA CASSLLYNEQFF TGTGCCAGCAGCTTACTCTACAATGAGCAGTTCTTC
NA TRBJ1-2 TRBV19 NA CASSIPGSGNYGYTF TGTGCCAGTAGTATACCGGGTTCGGGAAACTATGGCTACACCTTC
NA TRBJ2-1 TRBV18 NA CASSPQETTVGSYNEQFF TGTGCCAGCTCACCACAGGAGACCACCGTTGGGTCCTACAATGAGCAGTTCTTC
NA TRBJ2-7 TRBV29-1 NA CSVEEDSSYEQYF TGCAGCGTTGAGGAGGACAGCTCCTACGAGCAGTACTTC